This T cell receptor beta chain was sequenced in a study of blood T cell repertoires in COVID-19 (dated by TCRdb to about 2020). Looking at the study overall: The collaborator samples originated in the United States, Italy and Spain and spanned the acute and convalescent phases of COVID-19. The prospective study material was composed of cDNA or gDNA derived from T cells, B-cell-depleted T cells, or PBMCs. The dataset comprised deeply sampled blood TCRbeta repertoires from subjects exposed to, actively infected with, or recovered from COVID-19. The repertoires were made available in a free public database intended to serve as a resource for research on the immune response to SARS-CoV-2. The samples were drawn from the first 160 participants of the ongoing ImmuneRACE study and from about 1,200 subjects provided by 6 global collaborators. A de-identified subject ID, COVID-19 status, age in years and sex were almost always included in the sample metadata. HLA class I and class II types, where available, came from metadata supplied by the sample provider rather than from assay-based typing.

Findings and caveats that apply to the study as a whole: Clinical and demographic metadata were provided uncurated, with the amount varying by source and participant.

Comment on this clone: Which antigen it targets is not known. Per-base qualities were not stored, and no clone one base away is much larger.

TCRbeta CDR3 regions were amplified from genomic DNA using the immunoSEQ Assay, a bias-controlled multiplex PCR. On the study's bioinformatics: Within the assay, amplification of reference gene primers was used to estimate how many nucleated cells each sample contained. To quantify the absolute abundance of each unique TCRbeta CDR3 rearrangement, sequence reads were collapsed and filtered. Productive Simpson clonality was computed per sample as the square root of Simpson's diversity index over productive rearrangements. As stored in TCRdb, this immuneACCESS dataset retains in-frame rearrangements with V and J assigned. A fraction of the clones does not appear; measured against another copy, unresolved V genes explain less than half of the discrepancy, and the remainder lacks a known reason. That table furnishes V, J and clone size, whereas the DNA furnished D and trimming. The sample table contains roughly 39,000 clones; only one count was recorded for around 89% of them. The top ten hold over 8% of the sample.

The germline V gene encodes CDR1 KGHSY and CDR2 FQNENV. V lost 4 bases and J lost 2 bases; the stretch between them is 12 bases long. The CDR3 measures 14 amino acids from cysteine to phenylalanine. Kept here is only the CDR3 DNA, which spans 42 bases and is read in frame from base 1. Whole blood was collected in K2EDTA tubes by collaborating institutions according to the institutions' own protocols. For TCRbeta analysis, collaborators shipped samples in one of three forms: frozen whole blood, isolated PBMCs, or DNA extracted from either of those sample types. This clonotype originated in a man under 40 with active or convalescent COVID-19. This chain joins TRBV16 to TRBJ2-7; no D gene is confidently identified. Material: peripheral blood. The sequenced DNA is TGTGCCAGCAGCCGAGACCCAGGCACCTACGAGCAGTACTTC. Its protein product is CASSRDPGTYEQYF.